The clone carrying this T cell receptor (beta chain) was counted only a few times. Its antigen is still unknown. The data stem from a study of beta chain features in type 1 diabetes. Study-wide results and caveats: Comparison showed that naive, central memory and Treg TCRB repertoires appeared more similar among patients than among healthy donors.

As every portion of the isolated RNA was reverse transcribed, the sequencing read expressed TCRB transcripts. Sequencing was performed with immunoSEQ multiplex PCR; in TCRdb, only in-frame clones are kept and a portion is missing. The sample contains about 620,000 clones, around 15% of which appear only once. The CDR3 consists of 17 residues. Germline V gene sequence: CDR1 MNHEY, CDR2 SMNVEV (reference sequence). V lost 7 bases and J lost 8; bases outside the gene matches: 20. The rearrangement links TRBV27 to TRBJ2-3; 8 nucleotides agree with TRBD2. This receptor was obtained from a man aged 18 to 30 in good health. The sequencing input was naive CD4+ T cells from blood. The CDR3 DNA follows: TGTGCCAGCAAGTTGGTATCCTCGGGAGGGCCGTCAGGTACGCAGTATTTT. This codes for CASKLVSSGGPSGTQYF.